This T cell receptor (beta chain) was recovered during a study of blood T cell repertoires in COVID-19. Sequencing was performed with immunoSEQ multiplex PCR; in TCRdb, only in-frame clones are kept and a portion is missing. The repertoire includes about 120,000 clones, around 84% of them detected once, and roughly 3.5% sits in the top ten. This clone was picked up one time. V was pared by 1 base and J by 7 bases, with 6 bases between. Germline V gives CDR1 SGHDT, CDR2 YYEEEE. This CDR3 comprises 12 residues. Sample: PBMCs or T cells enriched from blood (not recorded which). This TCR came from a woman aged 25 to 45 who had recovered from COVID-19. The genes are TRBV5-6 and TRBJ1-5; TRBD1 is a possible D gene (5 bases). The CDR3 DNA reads TGTGCCAGCAGCTTGCAGGGACAGCCCCAGCATTTT. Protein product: CASSLQGQPQHF.